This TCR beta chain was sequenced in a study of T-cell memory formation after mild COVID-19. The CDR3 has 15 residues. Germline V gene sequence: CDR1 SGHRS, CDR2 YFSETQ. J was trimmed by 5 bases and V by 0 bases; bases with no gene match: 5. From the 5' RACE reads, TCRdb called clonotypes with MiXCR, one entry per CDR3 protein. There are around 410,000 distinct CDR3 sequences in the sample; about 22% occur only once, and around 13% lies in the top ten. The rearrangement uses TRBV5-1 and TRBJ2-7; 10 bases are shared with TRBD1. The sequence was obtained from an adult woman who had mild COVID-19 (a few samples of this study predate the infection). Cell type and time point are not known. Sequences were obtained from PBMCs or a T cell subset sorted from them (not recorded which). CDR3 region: CASSLAGTGVNEQYF. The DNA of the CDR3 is TGCGCCAGCAGCTTGGCCGGGACAGGGGTCAACGAGCAGTACTTC.